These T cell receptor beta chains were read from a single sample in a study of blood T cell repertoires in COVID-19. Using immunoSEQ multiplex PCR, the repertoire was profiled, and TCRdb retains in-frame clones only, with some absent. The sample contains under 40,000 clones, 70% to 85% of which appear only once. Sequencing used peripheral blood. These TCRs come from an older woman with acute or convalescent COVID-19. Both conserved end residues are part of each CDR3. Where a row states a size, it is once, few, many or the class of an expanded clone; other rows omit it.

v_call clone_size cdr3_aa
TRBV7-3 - CASSTDGTGKNIQYF
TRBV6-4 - CASSRGSTDTQYF
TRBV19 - CASRGLGGKDTEAFF
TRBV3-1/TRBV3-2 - CASSQTSNNEQFF
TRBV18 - CASSPGTGADTQYF
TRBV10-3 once CAITTDRGTEAFF
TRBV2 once CASSEDREDGYTF
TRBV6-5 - CASRDTVPNTEAFF
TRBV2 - CASNPSPSGNTGELFF
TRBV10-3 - CAISDPGQGARGEAFF